Presented here are 8 T cell receptor beta chains from one specimen sequenced in a study of response to subunit inactivated influenza vaccine. MiXCR, run by TCRdb on the RT-PCR reads, gives a single entry per CDR3 protein. The sample includes around 580,000 distinct CDR3 sequences, approximately 12% of them seen just once. The material was PBMCs from blood, obtained on the day of vaccination. Receptor source: a man in his fifties who received an inactivated influenza vaccine.

V gene TRBV6-5 combines with J gene TRBJ1-3, with 7 bases fitting TRBD1. V trimming: 2 bases; J trimming: 5 bases; junction bases outside the gene matches: 6. The CDR3 extends over 15 amino acids. Germline CDR1 reads MNHEY; CDR2 reads SVGAGI. CDR3 region: CASSYPGTDRNTIYF. In DNA form, the CDR3 reads TGTGCCAGCAGTTACCCCGGGACAGACCGAAACACCATATATTTT.

The V gene is TRBV20-1, the J gene TRBJ1-1; D is possibly TRBD1 (5 bases). Germline V lookup: CDR1 DFQATT, CDR2 SNEGSKA (reference sequence). The CDR3 covers 14 residues. Trimming left V 2 bases short and J 0 bases short, with 10 bases between. For the CDR3, the DNA is TGCAGTGCTAGACAGGGCGGCATGAACACTGAAGCTTTCTTT. Residues: CSARQGGMNTEAFF.

The rearrangement joins TRBV19 to TRBJ2-1, with 9 bases identical to TRBD2. Germline CDR1 reads LNHDA; CDR2 reads SQIVND (reference sequence). This CDR3 is 15 amino acids long. With 3 bases clipped from V and 9 bases from J, the junction kept 9 bases outside the gene matches. The CDR3: CASSIIVLAGSEQFF. The CDR3 coding sequence is TGTGCCAGTAGTATTATTGTACTAGCGGGTTCTGAGCAGTTCTTC.

This chain joins TRBV20-1 and TRBJ1-1; 7 positions agree with TRBD1. The V and J ends lost 6 bases and 0 bases, in that order; junction bases with no gene match: 7. Germline lookup yields CDR1 DFQATT and CDR2 SNEGSKA (reference sequence). This CDR3 has 14 residues. CDR3 amino acids: CSAFYRGMNTEAFF. The CDR3 nucleotides read TGCAGTGCCTTCTACAGGGGAATGAACACTGAAGCTTTCTTT.

The chain uses TRBV6-1 and TRBJ2-2, with 7 bases fitting TRBD1. CDR1 MNHNS and CDR2 SASEGT come from the germline V gene. The CDR3 is made up of 15 amino acids. The V gene end was trimmed by 6 bases and the J gene end by 3 bases; junction bases not matched to a gene: 7. The CDR3 region is CASRRQGLDTGELFF. The CDR3 bases are TGTGCCAGCAGGCGACAGGGTTTGGACACCGGGGAGCTGTTTTTT.

This chain connects TRBV27 to TRBJ1-6, with D possibly TRBD1 on 6 matching bases. CDR3 length equals 15 residues. Trimming cost V 6 bases and J 7 bases, with 16 bases left between them. Germline loops: CDR1 MNHEY, CDR2 SMNVEV (reference sequence). The CDR3 DNA is TGTGCCAGCAGCCCGCAGGGGTTCGTGAATTCACCCCTCCACTTT. The encoded protein is CASSPQGFVNSPLHF.

The rearrangement joins TRBV10-3 to TRBJ2-7; D is ambiguous. In germline, CDR1 is ENHRY, CDR2 SYGVKD. This CDR3 has 11 residues. With 4 bases removed from V and 3 bases from J, the gap between germline ends came to 4 bases. The CDR3 bases are TGTGCCATCAGTGTTAGCTACGAGCAGTACTTC. It encodes CAISVSYEQYF.

This clonotype was detected a few times. The gene calls are TRBV9 and TRBJ1-5; 11 nucleotides align to TRBD1. The CDR3 has 15 amino acids. In germline, CDR1 is SGDLS, CDR2 YYNGEE. V was clipped by 4 bases and J by 5 bases; unmatched bases: 5. As DNA, the CDR3 is TGTGCCAGCAGCCCCGGACAGGGGGCTTATCAGCCCCAGCATTTT. Residues: CASSPGQGAYQPQHF.